This TCR beta chain was obtained from a study of blood T cell repertoires in COVID-19 (TCRdb year 2020). Notes on the research overall: The collaborator samples originated in the United States, Italy and Spain and spanned the acute and convalescent phases of COVID-19. The repertoires were released in a freely available public database intended as a resource for research on the immune response to SARS-CoV-2. Deeply sampled blood TCRbeta repertoires from subjects exposed to, actively infected with, or recovered from COVID-19 were included in the dataset. The sample metadata nearly always contained a de-identified subject ID, COVID-19 status, age in years and sex. The samples were drawn from the first 160 participants of the ongoing ImmuneRACE study and from 1,254 subjects provided by 6 global collaborators. HLA class I and class II types, where available, came from metadata supplied by the sample provider rather than from assay-based typing. The material from the prospective study consisted of cDNA or gDNA derived from T cells, B-cell-depleted T cells, or PBMCs. The study at large found these results: The quantity of clinical and demographic metadata differed by source and by participant and was supplied without curation.

In the case of this clone: The specificity of this receptor is unknown. Base qualities are not recorded, but no much larger clone differs from it by a single base.

Enrolling through a virtual design, the prospective study's participants ranged in age from roughly 18 to 95 years and lived across 20 to 30 United States geographic areas. Cohort assignment in the prospective study relied on participant-reported clinical history from a screening survey and a study questionnaire. A participant counted as exposed if, within 2 weeks of entering the study, that participant had been in contact with someone who had a PCR-confirmed or clinician-diagnosed COVID-19 case. In the prospective study, whole blood, serum and a nasopharyngeal or oropharyngeal swab were collected from each participant by mobile phlebotomists. Over an approximately 2-month period, participants in the prospective study had the option of providing additional blood draws and questionnaires. Blood samples from the prospective study were shipped frozen or at room temperature prior to DNA extraction.

CDR1 and CDR2 (MNHEY, SMNVEV) derive from the germline V gene (reference sequence). V drops 1 base and J drops 0 bases, leaving 7 bases in between. From the cysteine through the phenylalanine, the CDR3 covers 15 amino acids. The entry retains the CDR3 DNA only, 45 bases that are in frame from base 1. TCRbeta CDR3 regions were amplified from genomic DNA using the immunoSEQ Assay, a bias-controlled multiplex PCR. Per the source publication's procedure: Within the assay, amplification of reference gene primers was used to estimate how many nucleated cells each sample contained. To quantify the absolute abundance of each unique TCRbeta CDR3 rearrangement, sequence reads were collapsed and filtered. For each sample, productive Simpson clonality was calculated as the square root of Simpson's diversity index over productive rearrangements. What TCRdb holds here is the immuneACCESS table cut down to in-frame rearrangements. Part of the clones is not present; checked against another copy, under half of the missing clones reflect an unresolved V gene, and the others are unexplained. D and trimming come from the DNA, and the V and J calls and clone size come from that table. Across this sample there are around 320,000 clones, with just under 90% seen only once. The top ten constitute 2.5% to 3.5% of the sample.

The clonotype was recovered from a woman aged 45-65 years who had been exposed to COVID-19. The receptor chain draws on TRBV27 and TRBJ2-1; the D gene cannot be named for sure. The sequencing input was PBMCs or T cells enriched from blood (not recorded which). The base sequence is TGTGCCAGCAGTTTATTCGCTATCTCCTACAATGAGCAGTTCTTC. Its amino acids are CASSLFAISYNEQFF.